The 28 T cell receptor beta chains reported below all come from one sample, sequenced in a study of blood T cell repertoires in COVID-19. Using immunoSEQ multiplex PCR, the repertoire was profiled, and TCRdb retains in-frame clones only, with some absent. The table records some 120,000 clones, 70% to 85% of them present only once. The specimen was peripheral blood. These receptors were obtained from a human donor with acute or convalescent COVID-19. The donor label of this sample is uncertain.

This rearrangement joins TRBV7-2 to TRBJ1-1; D gene uncertain. V shed 5 bases and J shed 1 base, with 17 bases lying between them. The CDR3 is 16 amino acids. Per germline, CDR1 SGHTA and CDR2 FQGNSA. CDR3 DNA sequence: TGTGCCAGCAGCACTAGCGTTTCGGCAGAGAACACTGAAGCTTTCTTT. This translates into CASSTSVSAENTEAFF.

The genes are TRBV6-5 and TRBJ2-2; 8 positions agree with TRBD2. The V segment lost 5 bases and the J segment 7 bases; nucleotides outside the gene matches: 9. The germline gives CDR1 MNHEY, CDR2 SVGAGI. The CDR3 contains 15 residues. The CDR3 reads CASSPGLGDHGELFF. The DNA for the CDR3 is TGTGCCAGCAGTCCGGGACTAGGGGACCACGGGGAGCTGTTTTTT.

The V call is TRBV18, the J call TRBJ2-2; 9 positions match TRBD1. The CDR3 extends over 17 amino acids. Germline loops: CDR1 KGHSH, CDR2 LQKENI. Trimming took 6 bases from V and 0 from J; bases not matched to a gene: 8. CDR3 in amino acids: CASSRFGTGPNTGELFF. CDR3 nucleotides: TGTGCCAGCTCGCGCTTCGGGACAGGGCCGAACACCGGGGAGCTGTTTTTT.

The J gene is TRBJ2-5, the V gene TRBV4-1; 13 bases line up with TRBD2. The CDR3 is made up of 16 amino acids. Unmatched junction bases numbered 6, after V lost 4 bases and J lost 4 bases. The germline V gene has CDR1 MGHRA and CDR2 YSYEKL. This chain's CDR3 is CASSLTSGGAPETQYF. DNA of the CDR3: TGCGCCAGCAGCCTAACTAGCGGGGGGGCCCCAGAGACCCAGTACTTC.

The gene calls are TRBV5-1 and TRBJ1-5; no clear D. V lost 5 bases, J lost 4 bases, and 10 bases lay in between. The germline CDR1 and CDR2 sequences are SGHRS and YFSETQ. There are 13 residues in the CDR3. The CDR3 bases are TGCGCCAGCAGTTACGGACTGAATCAGCCCCAGCATTTT. Protein product: CASSYGLNQPQHF.

This clone was recorded a few times. This chain uses TRBV2 with TRBJ1-6, with 9 bases fitting TRBD1. Trimming took 4 bases from V and 12 from J; bases not matched to a gene: 7. CDR1 SNHLY and CDR2 FYNNEI come from the germline V gene. CDR3 length: 14 amino acids. CDR3 DNA: TGTGCCAGCAGTGTAGGCAGGGACAGGGAACCCCTCCACTTT. The encoded protein is CASSVGRDREPLHF.

The chain couples TRBV6-5 to TRBJ2-5; maybe TRBD2 (7 bases). The V end was cut by 9 bases, the J end by 5 bases, with 16 bases between. The CDR3 extends over 13 amino acids. CDR1 and CDR2 (germline): MNHEY, SVGAGI. The CDR3 DNA reads as TGTGCCAGTGCTGGGGGGGCACAGGAGACCCAGTACTTC. Its protein product is CASAGGAQETQYF.

V is TRBV4-2 and J is TRBJ1-6; 9 bases are shared with TRBD1. Germline V gives CDR1 LGHNA, CDR2 YNFKEQ. V was clipped by 5 bases and J by 6 bases; unmatched bases: 5. This CDR3 has 15 amino acids. The CDR3 loop reads CASSSVGQGNSPLHF. For the CDR3, the DNA is TGTGCCAGCAGCTCCGTGGGACAGGGTAATTCACCCCTCCACTTT.

This sequence joins TRBV5-1 and TRBJ2-6, with D unresolved. The V end lost 2 bases, the J end lost 0 bases, and 9 bases lay between the germline ends. This CDR3 comprises 16 residues. CDR1 and CDR2 (germline): SGHRS, YFSETQ. The CDR3 region is CASSFHGLSGANVLTF. The CDR3 region has the DNA TGCGCCAGCAGCTTTCACGGTCTCTCTGGGGCCAACGTCCTGACTTTC.

The chain recombines TRBV9 with TRBJ1-6, with D possibly being TRBD1 (6 bases). Germline lookup yields CDR1 SGDLS and CDR2 YYNGEE. Trimming cost V 0 bases and J 0 bases, with 10 bases left between them. The CDR3 totals 17 residues. CDR3 sequence (DNA): TGTGCCAGCAGCGTAGGGACAGAGAGCTCCTATAATTCACCCCTCCACTTT. Protein sequence: CASSVGTESSYNSPLHF.

The chain employs TRBV28 and TRBJ1-3; no reliable D call. Trimming cost V 7 bases and J 4 bases, with 17 bases left between them. CDR3 length equals 15 residues. The germline V gene has CDR1 MDHEN and CDR2 SYDVKM. CDR3 DNA sequence: TGTGCCAGCAATTCGCCCACTCCCATGGGAAACACCATATATTTT. Translated, it gives CASNSPTPMGNTIYF.

This chain links TRBV6-5 with TRBJ2-1; 10 bases line up with TRBD2. There are 15 residues in the CDR3. The germline V gene has CDR1 MNHEY and CDR2 SVGAGI. J gave up 8 bases and V 6 bases, and 10 bases lay outside the gene matches. The DNA of the CDR3 is TGTGCCAGCAGGTCGAGCGGGGGGGCTGGGGATGAGCAGTTCTTC. It specifies CASRSSGGAGDEQFF.

The CDR3 DNA reads TGTGCCAGCAGAAGGACTAGCGGAGAGACCCAGTACTTC. Translation gives CASRRTSGETQYF. The chain links TRBV7-8 to TRBJ2-5, with 10 bases lining up with TRBD2. The CDR3 runs to 13 residues. J lost 4 bases, V lost 6 bases, and 2 bases had no gene match. Per germline, CDR1 SGHVS and CDR2 FQNEAQ.

This rearrangement joins TRBV5-1 to TRBJ2-1; TRBD1 is a possible D gene (5 bases). V dropped 0 bases and J dropped 3 bases, with 10 bases sitting between them. Germline V gene lookup returns CDR1 SGHRS and CDR2 YFSETQ. CDR3 length: 15 residues. CDR3 protein: CASSLGQSDYNEQFF. DNA for the CDR3: TGCGCCAGCAGCTTGGGACAGTCCGACTACAATGAGCAGTTCTTC. The full variable domain, completed using reference TRBV5-1 and TRBJ2-1, is KAGVTQTPRYLIKTRGQQVTLSCSPISGHRSVSWYQQTPGQGLQFLFEYFSETQRNKGNFPGRFSGRQFSNSRSEMNVSTLELGDSALYLCASSLGQSDYNEQFFGPGTRLTVL.

The V gene is TRBV7-2, the J gene TRBJ2-3, with 7 bases matching TRBD2. Trimming at V came to 2 bases and at J to 2 bases, leaving 7 bases not matched to a gene. Germline CDR1 SGHTA, CDR2 FQGNSA. This CDR3 contains 16 residues. The DNA for the CDR3 is TGTGCCAGCAGCTTACGGCGGGGGAGCTACACAGATACGCAGTATTTT. Translated: CASSLRRGSYTDTQYF.

This chain uses TRBV12-3 or TRBV12-4 with TRBJ1-1; D is perhaps TRBD1 (6 bases). The CDR3 spans 13 residues. Trimming removed 8 bases from V and 11 bases from J, with 21 bases in between. The CDR3 DNA is TGTGCCAGCCAAAGGACCCGCCGGGACACGGCTTTCTTT. Amino acids: CASQRTRRDTAFF.

The chain couples TRBV5-4 to TRBJ1-4, with D possibly matching TRBD1 (5 bases). The germline V gene has CDR1 SGHNT and CDR2 YYREEE (reference sequence). V was shortened by 2 bases and J by 8 bases, with 13 bases between the two germline ends. This CDR3 region has 14 residues. This chain's CDR3 is CASSLHDSPEKLFF. Here the CDR3 DNA reads TGTGCCAGCAGCTTACATGACAGCCCCGAAAAACTGTTTTTT.

J is TRBJ2-2 and V is TRBV6-5; possibly TRBD1 for D (5 bases). Germline CDR1 MNHEY, CDR2 SVGAGI. V lost 6 bases, J lost 6 bases, and 8 bases lay in between. The CDR3 sequence is 12 residues long. CDR3 DNA sequence: TGTGCCAGCAGGGCAGGGTCCGGGGAGCTGTTTTTT. Amino acid sequence: CASRAGSGELFF.

The chain uses TRBV5-1 and TRBJ1-1, with 8 nucleotides matching TRBD1. Looked up from germline, CDR1 is SGHRS and CDR2 is YFSETQ. The CDR3 length is 15 residues. Unmatched junction bases numbered 10, after V lost 4 bases and J lost 5 bases. The CDR3 DNA is TGCGCCAGCAGCCTGGGGGCAGGGGGCGCGACTGAAGCTTTCTTT. Its protein product is CASSLGAGGATEAFF.

The J gene is TRBJ1-1, the V gene TRBV19, with D hard to call. Germline V gives CDR1 LNHDA, CDR2 SQIVND (reference sequence). This CDR3 has 13 amino acids. With 0 bases removed from V and 7 bases from J, the gap between germline ends came to 9 bases. CDR3 protein: CASSIELHLEAFF. CDR3 in DNA: TGTGCCAGTAGTATAGAGTTACACCTTGAAGCTTTCTTT.

The chain carries TRBV6-1 and TRBJ1-3; no reliable D call. CDR1 and CDR2 (germline): MNHNS, SASEGT. Trimming pared 2 bases from V and 9 bases from J, leaving 11 bases between. This CDR3 has 13 amino acids. CDR3 nucleotides: TGTGCCAGCAGTGAATCGATACAAACCACCATATATTTT. Amino acid sequence: CASSESIQTTIYF.

The rearrangement joins TRBV19 to TRBJ1-1; weak D call: TRBD1 (6 bases). Between the trimmed V and J ends, which lost 7 bases and 0 bases, there was a span of 18 bases. The CDR3 spans 16 residues. The V gene's germline CDR1 is LNHDA and CDR2 SQIVND (reference sequence). Here the CDR3 DNA reads TGTGCCAGTACCAGGGGAATAGGCAGGATGAACACTGAAGCTTTCTTT. Encoded protein: CASTRGIGRMNTEAFF.

The chain joins TRBV2 to TRBJ2-1, with 8 nucleotides matching TRBD1. Germline V gives CDR1 SNHLY, CDR2 FYNNEI. V dropped 9 bases and J dropped 3; count of bases not matched to a gene: 7. The CDR3 runs 14 residues. In nucleotides, the CDR3 is TGTGCCAGAGGCGGACAGGGTTACTACAATGAGCAGTTCTTC. This gives the protein CARGGQGYYNEQFF.

This chain connects TRBV7-8 to TRBJ1-5; 10 bases fit TRBD1. V dropped 5 bases and J dropped 6; count of bases not matched to a gene: 10. Germline assignment: CDR1 SGHVS and CDR2 FQNEAQ. The CDR3 runs 16 residues. This chain's CDR3 is CASSKSTGGAAQPQHF. CDR3 nucleotide sequence: TGTGCCAGCAGCAAATCGACAGGGGGCGCGGCTCAGCCCCAGCATTTT.

This clone has a handful of counts. The CDR3 here is CASSQQGANYGYTF. Written as DNA, the CDR3 is TGTGCCAGCTCCCAACAGGGGGCTAACTATGGCTACACCTTC. V is TRBV18 and J is TRBJ1-2; 8 bases are shared with TRBD1. This CDR3 comprises 14 residues. The junction had 3 bases not matched to a gene; V was cut back by 6 bases and J by 0 bases. Germline V gene data show CDR1 as KGHSH and CDR2 as LQKENI.

To note about this clone: Other nucleotide sequences in the sample specify the same CDR3. The chain carries TRBV29-1 and TRBJ2-3; D is perhaps TRBD2 (6 bases). Per the germline V gene, CDR1 is SQVTM and CDR2 is ANQGSEA. The V end was cut by 0 bases, the J end by 6 bases, with 16 bases between. The CDR3 sequence is 15 residues long. The CDR3 nucleotides are TGCAGCGTTGAAGAAGGGCTAGCCCTAGCGGATACGCAGTATTTT. Translation gives CSVEEGLALADTQYF.

This chain links TRBV2 with TRBJ2-3; perhaps TRBD1 as D (6 bases). The CDR3 extends over 12 amino acids. Germline CDR1 is SNHLY and CDR2 is FYNNEI. The ends were cut back, 5 bases at V and 4 bases at J, with 7 bases in the middle. The CDR3 region is CASSTGSDTQYF. DNA for the CDR3: TGTGCCAGCAGTACAGGGTCAGATACGCAGTATTTT.

This clone was counted only a few times. The chain joins TRBV18 to TRBJ1-1, with 7 bases matching TRBD1. The CDR3 spans 15 residues. The V segment lost 3 bases and the J segment 7 bases; nucleotides outside the gene matches: 11. Looked up from germline, CDR1 is KGHSH and CDR2 is LQKENI. DNA for the CDR3: TGTGCCAGCTCACCTTCAAACCAGGGGGGCGGTGAAGCTTTCTTT. Encoded protein: CASSPSNQGGGEAFF. Full variable domain (rest looked up from reference TRBV18 and TRBJ1-1): NAGVMQNPRHLVRRRGQEARLRCSPMKGHSHVYWYRQLPEEGLKFMVYLQKENIIDESGMPKERFSAEFPKEGPSILRIQQVVRGDSAAYFCASSPSNQGGGEAFFGQGTRLTVV.